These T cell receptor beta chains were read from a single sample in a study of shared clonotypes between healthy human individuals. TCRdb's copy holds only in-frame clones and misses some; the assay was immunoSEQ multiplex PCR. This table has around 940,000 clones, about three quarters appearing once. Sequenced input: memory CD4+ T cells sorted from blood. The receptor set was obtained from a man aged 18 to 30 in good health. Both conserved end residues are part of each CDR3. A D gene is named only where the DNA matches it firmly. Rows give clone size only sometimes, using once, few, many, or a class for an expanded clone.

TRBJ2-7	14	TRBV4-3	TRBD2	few	TGCGCCAGCAGCCAAGCGGGAGGGCCCTACGAGCAGTACTTC	CASSQAGGPYEQYF
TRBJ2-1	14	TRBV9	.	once	TGTGCCAGCAGCGCTTGGGACCAAGACAATGAGCAGTTCTTC	CASSAWDQDNEQFF
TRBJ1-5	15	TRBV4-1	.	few	TGCGCCAGCAGCCAACCGGATGCGGGCCATCAGCCCCAGCATTTT	CASSQPDAGHQPQHF
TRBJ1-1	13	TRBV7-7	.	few	TGTGCTAGCAGCCAGACAGAGAACACTGAAGCTTTCTTT	CASSQTENTEAFF
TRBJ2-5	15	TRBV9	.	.	TGTGCCAGCAGCGTTCTATCCGGACGCCAAGAGACCCAGTACTTC	CASSVLSGRQETQYF
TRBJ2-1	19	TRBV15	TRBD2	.	TGTGCCACCAGCAGAGCGGGACAGGTGATGACTAGCGGGGGGAATGAGCAGTTCTTC	CATSRAGQVMTSGGNEQFF
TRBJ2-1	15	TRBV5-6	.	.	TGTGCCAGCAGCCAACGGACTGCCTCCTACAATGAGCAGTTCTTC	CASSQRTASYNEQFF
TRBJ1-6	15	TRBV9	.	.	TGTGCCAGCAGCGCAAGAACAGCTACCAATTCACCCCTCCACTTT	CASSARTATNSPLHF
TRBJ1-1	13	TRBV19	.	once	TGTGCCAGTAGTATGCGCCTGAACACTGAAGCTTTCTTT	CASSMRLNTEAFF
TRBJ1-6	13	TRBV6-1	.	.	TGTGCCAGCAGCGGAAATCGCGATTCACCCCTCCACTTT	CASSGNRDSPLHF
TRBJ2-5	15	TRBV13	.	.	TGTGCCAGCAGCTTAGGGACAGGGAGGGGAGAGACCCAGTACTTC	CASSLGTGRGETQYF
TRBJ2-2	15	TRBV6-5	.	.	TGTGCCAGCAGTTACTCCTTCCGGAGCACCGGGGAGCTGTTTTTT	CASSYSFRSTGELFF
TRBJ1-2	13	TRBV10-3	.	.	TGTGCCATCAGTAAGGACGGGCCGGAGTTTGCCACCTTC	CAISKDGPEFATF
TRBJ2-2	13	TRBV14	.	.	TGTGCCAGCAGCCCGGGACGGACCGGGGAGCTGTTTTTT	CASSPGRTGELFF
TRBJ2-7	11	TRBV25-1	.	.	TGTGCCAGCGGGAGTTACTACGAGCAGTACTTC	CASGSYYEQYF
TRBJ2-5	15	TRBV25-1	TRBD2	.	TGTGCCAGCAGTGAAAAAGGACTAGCGAAAGAGACCCAGTACTTC	CASSEKGLAKETQYF
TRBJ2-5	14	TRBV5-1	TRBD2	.	TGCGCCAGCAGAATACTAGCGGGTCAAGAGACCCAGTACTTC	CASRILAGQETQYF
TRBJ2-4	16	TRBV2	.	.	TGTGCCAGCAGTGAGTTTTTAGAGCTAGCCAAAAACATTCAGTACTTC	CASSEFLELAKNIQYF
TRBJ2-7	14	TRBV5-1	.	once	TGCGCCAGCAAAGCCGGGACTGCATCCTACGAGCAGTACTTC	CASKAGTASYEQYF
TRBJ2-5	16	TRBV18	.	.	TGTGCCAGCTCACCACCCCGGGCAGGGAGTGGAGAGACCCAGTACTTC	CASSPPRAGSGETQYF
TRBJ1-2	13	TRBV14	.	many	TGTGCCAGCAGCCAAGATAGGGGTCGAGGCTACACCTTC	CASSQDRGRGYTF